This TCR beta chain originates from a study of early T cells in non-severe SARS-CoV-2 infection. Study results and limitations: Database matching using VDJdb favored anti-spike CD8 responses, with private and CD4 specificities left missing.

Individual cDNA molecules each received unique molecular identifiers attached to them. TCRdb used MiXCR to reprocess the 5' RACE reads, holding one entry per CDR3 protein. The sample yields around 80,000 distinct CDR3 sequences, approximately 10% seen once. This clonotype was detected many times. Its antigen remains unknown. The CDR3 length is 14 residues. Germline lookup yields CDR1 SQVTM and CDR2 ANQGSEA. The gene calls are TRBV29-1 and TRBJ2-3; TRBD2 matches at 8 bases. The receptor's source is an adult who was a healthcare worker with PCR-confirmed SARS-CoV-2 infection or an uninfected control (not recorded which). The sample consisted of whole blood, taken at baseline. The CDR3 is CSCTGTRGTDTQYF. The DNA for the CDR3 is TGCAGTTGTACCGGGACTAGAGGCACAGATACGCAGTATTTT.